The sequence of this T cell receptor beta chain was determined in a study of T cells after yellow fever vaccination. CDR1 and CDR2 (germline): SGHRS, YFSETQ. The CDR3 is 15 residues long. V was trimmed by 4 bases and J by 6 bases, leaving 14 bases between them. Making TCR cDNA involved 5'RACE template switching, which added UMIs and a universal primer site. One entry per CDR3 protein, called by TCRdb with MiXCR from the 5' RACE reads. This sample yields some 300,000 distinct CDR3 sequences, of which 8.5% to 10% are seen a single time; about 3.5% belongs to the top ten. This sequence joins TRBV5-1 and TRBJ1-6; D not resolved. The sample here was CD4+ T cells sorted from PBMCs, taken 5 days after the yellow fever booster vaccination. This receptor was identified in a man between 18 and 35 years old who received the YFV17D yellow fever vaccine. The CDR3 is CASSRGERINSPLHF. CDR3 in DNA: TGCGCCAGCAGCAGAGGAGAGCGAATTAATTCACCCCTCCACTTT.